The clone carrying this T cell receptor (beta chain) was seen a handful of times. Trimming stripped 3 bases from V and 1 base from J, with 18 bases between. The CDR3 is 17 amino acids. Germline-derived CDR1 and CDR2 are MNHEY and SVGEGT. The sample is drawn from a study of blood T cells in healthy people across ages. With a J-beta primer mix and a sample-barcoded 5' primer, a second PCR ran about 7 to 11 cycles. The authors tagged each cDNA molecule using a template-switch adaptor with 12 random nucleotides. TCRdb passed the 5' RACE reads through MiXCR, listing each CDR3 protein once. The sample yields roughly 900,000 distinct CDR3 sequences, 25% to 30% seen once.

The sample consisted of blood. The chain is built from TRBV6-2 or TRBV6-3 and TRBJ1-1, with D uncertain. This clonotype originated in a woman aged 80 or over in good health. This CDR3 reads CASSYYVGEGRNTEAFF. The DNA for the CDR3 is TGTGCCAGCAGTTATTATGTAGGAGAAGGAAGGAACACTGAAGCTTTCTTT.